This TCR beta chain was sequenced for a study of blood T cell repertoires in COVID-19. This clone is a singleton in its sample. One end of the junction is discordant with germline, which a read error may explain. Data came from immunoSEQ multiplex PCR; TCRdb stores just in-frame clones and leaves some out. Of around 250,000 clones detected, about 80% appear once; the ten largest clones hold 15%. Sequenced: PBMCs or T cells enriched from blood (not recorded which). This sequence originates from a man aged 35 to 55 who had recovered from COVID-19.

CDR3 nucleotide sequence: TGTGCCAGCACCTCCCTAGCGGGGGGAGGGGTCTTC. Amino acids: CASTSLAGGGVF. The rearrangement links TRBV11-1 to TRBJ2-1; 11 positions agree with TRBD2. Per the germline V gene, CDR1 is SGHAT and CDR2 is FQDESV (reference sequence). The CDR3 length is 12 residues.